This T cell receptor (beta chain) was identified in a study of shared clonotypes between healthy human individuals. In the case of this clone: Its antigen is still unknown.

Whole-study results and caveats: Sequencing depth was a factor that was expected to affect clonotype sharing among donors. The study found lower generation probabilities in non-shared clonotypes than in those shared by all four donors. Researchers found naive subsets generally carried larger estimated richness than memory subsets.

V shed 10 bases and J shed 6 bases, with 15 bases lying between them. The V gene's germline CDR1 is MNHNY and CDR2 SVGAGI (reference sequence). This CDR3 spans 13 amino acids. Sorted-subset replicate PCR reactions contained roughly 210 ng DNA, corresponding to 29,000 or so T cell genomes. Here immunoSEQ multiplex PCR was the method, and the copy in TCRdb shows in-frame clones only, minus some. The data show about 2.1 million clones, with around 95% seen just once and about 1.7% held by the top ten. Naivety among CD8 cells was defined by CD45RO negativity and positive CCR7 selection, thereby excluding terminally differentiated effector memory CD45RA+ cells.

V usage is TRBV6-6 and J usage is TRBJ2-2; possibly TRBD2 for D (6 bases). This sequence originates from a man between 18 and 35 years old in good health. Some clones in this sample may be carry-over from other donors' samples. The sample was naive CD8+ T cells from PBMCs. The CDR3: CAIRGWSSGELFF. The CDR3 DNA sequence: TGTGCCATCCGGGGGTGGAGCTCCGGGGAGCTGTTTTTT.